A selection of T cell receptor beta chains follows, all from one sample in a study of memory CD4+ T cells and cytomegalovirus serostatus. TCRdb's table, derived via immunoSEQ multiplex PCR, lists solely in-frame clones and lacks some. Among under 80,000 clones listed, approximately 85% were seen once. The sequenced sample was memory CD4+ T cells from blood. The receptors originated from an adult in good health and CMV-seronegative. The CDR3 runs from the conserved cysteine through the conserved F or W. A D gene is named only where the DNA matches it firmly. Only part of the rows carry a size: once, few, many, or a class if the clone is expanded.

J gene: TRBJ1-1
D gene: -
clone size: -
V gene: TRBV6-1
CDR3 DNA: TGTGCCAGCAGTGAAGCGCTTCGGGGGGTTTCCACCTTCTTT
CDR3 protein: CASSEALRGVSTFF

J gene: TRBJ1-2
D gene: TRBD1
clone size: few
V gene: TRBV18
CDR3 DNA: TGTGCCAGCTCACCACCCGGACAGGTCACTAACTATGGCTACACCTTC
CDR3 protein: CASSPPGQVTNYGYTF

J gene: TRBJ2-7
D gene: TRBD1
clone size: once
V gene: TRBV29-1
CDR3 DNA: TGCAGCGTTGGGCCCCCCAGGGGGCCGACTTACGAGCAGTACTTC
CDR3 protein: CSVGPPRGPTYEQYF

J gene: TRBJ1-5
D gene: -
clone size: -
V gene: TRBV5-8
CDR3 DNA: TGTGCCAGCAACAGCAGAAGCAATCAGCCCCAGCATTTT
CDR3 protein: CASNSRSNQPQHF

J gene: TRBJ1-2
D gene: -
clone size: -
V gene: TRBV2
CDR3 DNA: TGTGCCAGCAGTGAAGCCCGACCAGGAGGCTACACCTTC
CDR3 protein: CASSEARPGGYTF

J gene: TRBJ1-2
D gene: -
clone size: -
V gene: TRBV7-8
CDR3 DNA: TGTGCCAGCAGCTTAAAGGGGCATTTAGCTAACTATGGCTACACCTTC
CDR3 protein: CASSLKGHLANYGYTF

J gene: TRBJ1-1
D gene: -
clone size: -
V gene: TRBV7-9
CDR3 DNA: TGTGCCAGCAGTGTAGGGGCGGGGAACACTGAAGCTTTCTTT
CDR3 protein: CASSVGAGNTEAFF

J gene: TRBJ2-1
D gene: TRBD2
clone size: -
V gene: TRBV30
CDR3 DNA: TGTGCCTGGGTTAGCGGGGGGGCTAGTGAGCAGTTCTTC
CDR3 protein: CAWVSGGASEQFF

J gene: TRBJ2-1
D gene: TRBD2
clone size: few
V gene: TRBV19
CDR3 DNA: TGTGCCAGTAGTATAGGAGGGGCTAGCGGGAGGGCGAAGGACAATGAGCAGTTCTTC
CDR3 protein: CASSIGGASGRAKDNEQFF

J gene: TRBJ2-5
D gene: -
clone size: -
V gene: TRBV30
CDR3 DNA: TGTGCCTGGGATGACGTCGATATAAGTGCCCAGTACTTC
CDR3 protein: CAWDDVDISAQYF

J gene: TRBJ2-2
D gene: TRBD2
clone size: -
V gene: TRBV7-9
CDR3 DNA: TGTGCCAGCAGCTCCCGGCTAGCGGGAGGGCCAGGCCGAGCCGGGGAGCTGTTTTTT
CDR3 protein: CASSSRLAGGPGRAGELFF

J gene: TRBJ1-3
D gene: -
clone size: -
V gene: TRBV10-3
CDR3 DNA: TGTGCCATCAGACCAGGGGACTCTGGAAACACCATATATTTT
CDR3 protein: CAIRPGDSGNTIYF

J gene: TRBJ2-3
D gene: -
clone size: once
V gene: TRBV5-4
CDR3 DNA: TGTGCCAGCAGCTTGTCGGGCACAGATACGCAGTATTTT
CDR3 protein: CASSLSGTDTQYF

J gene: TRBJ2-5
D gene: -
clone size: -
V gene: TRBV5-1
CDR3 DNA: TGCGCCAGCACCCTCCGGGTGGCACAAGAGACCCAGTACTTC
CDR3 protein: CASTLRVAQETQYF

J gene: TRBJ1-6
D gene: TRBD1
clone size: -
V gene: TRBV27
CDR3 DNA: TGTGCCAGCAGTTTTCGGCCTCGGACAGGTGATTCACCCCTCCACTTT
CDR3 protein: CASSFRPRTGDSPLHF

J gene: TRBJ2-1
D gene: TRBD2
clone size: once
V gene: TRBV2
CDR3 DNA: TGTGCCAGCACCGTCCCGGGACTAGCGGGGGGTCCCCAAAACAATGAGCAGTTCTTC
CDR3 protein: CASTVPGLAGGPQNNEQFF

J gene: TRBJ1-1
D gene: -
clone size: once
V gene: TRBV5-1
CDR3 DNA: TGCGCCAGCGGGGCGACAGGACTGAACACTGAAGCTTTCTTT
CDR3 protein: CASGATGLNTEAFF

J gene: TRBJ2-5
D gene: -
clone size: -
V gene: TRBV30
CDR3 DNA: TGTGCCTGGGGCCTCCCGAGGGAGACCCAGTACTTC
CDR3 protein: CAWGLPRETQYF

J gene: TRBJ2-7
D gene: -
clone size: -
V gene: TRBV5-1
CDR3 DNA: TGCGCCTGGGGGATACAGGCGCTATCCTACGAGCAGTACTTC
CDR3 protein: CAWGIQALSYEQYF

J gene: TRBJ2-5
D gene: -
clone size: -
V gene: TRBV10-3
CDR3 DNA: TGTGCCATCAAGGGGGTAGGGGAGACCCAGTACTTC
CDR3 protein: CAIKGVGETQYF

J gene: TRBJ1-1
D gene: TRBD1
clone size: -
V gene: TRBV30
CDR3 DNA: TGTGCCTGGAAACAGGGGGCGACTGAAGCTTTCTTT
CDR3 protein: CAWKQGATEAFF

J gene: TRBJ1-4
D gene: TRBD1
clone size: -
V gene: TRBV30
CDR3 DNA: TGTGCCTGGAGTCCATGGGACAGCTCTAATGAAAAACTGTTTTTT
CDR3 protein: CAWSPWDSSNEKLFF

J gene: TRBJ2-7
D gene: -
clone size: -
V gene: TRBV28
CDR3 DNA: TGTGCCAGCAGCCAGACAGAATACGAGCAGTACTTC
CDR3 protein: CASSQTEYEQYF

J gene: TRBJ2-7
D gene: TRBD2
clone size: few
V gene: TRBV2
CDR3 DNA: TGTGCCAGCAGGGAGCGCAGCGGGAGCTCCTACGAGCAGTACTTC
CDR3 protein: CASRERSGSSYEQYF